This T cell receptor beta chain was recorded in a study of cytomegalovirus exposure and HLA in healthy donors. The data were produced by immunoSEQ multiplex PCR, yet TCRdb's version contains in-frame clones alone and is incomplete. The sample has fewer than 85,000 clones, roughly 94% seen once; the top ten hold about 0.63%. Germline CDR1 and CDR2: SGHRS and YFSETQ. The CDR3 is 15 residues long. V was clipped by 3 bases and J by 2 bases; unmatched bases: 6. This clonotype was sampled from a woman between 18 and 29 years old in good health and CMV-seronegative. Specimen: PBMCs. This chain uses TRBV5-1 with TRBJ2-7, with 9 positions matching TRBD1. For the CDR3, the DNA is TGCGCCAGCAGCTGGGGACAGGGACGTACCTACGAGCAGTACTTC. Translating gives CASSWGQGRTYEQYF.